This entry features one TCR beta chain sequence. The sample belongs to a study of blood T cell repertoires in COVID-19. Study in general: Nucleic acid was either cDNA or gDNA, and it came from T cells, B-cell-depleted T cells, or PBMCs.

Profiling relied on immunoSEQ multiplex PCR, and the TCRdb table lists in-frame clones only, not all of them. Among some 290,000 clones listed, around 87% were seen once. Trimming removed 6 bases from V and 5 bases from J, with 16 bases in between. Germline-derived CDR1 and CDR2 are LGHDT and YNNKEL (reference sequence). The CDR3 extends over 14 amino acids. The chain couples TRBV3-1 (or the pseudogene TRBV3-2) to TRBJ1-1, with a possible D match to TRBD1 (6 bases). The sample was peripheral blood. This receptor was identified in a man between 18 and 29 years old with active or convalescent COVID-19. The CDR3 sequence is CASRGPQGMTEAFF. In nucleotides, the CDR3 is TGTGCCAGCAGGGGGCCCCAGGGGATGACTGAAGCTTTCTTT.